These T cell receptor beta chains were read from a single sample in a study of blood T cells in healthy people across ages. TCRdb ran MiXCR on the 5' RACE reads and lists one entry per CDR3 protein. The sample yields roughly 830,000 distinct CDR3 sequences, 60% to 80% seen once. Sequenced: blood. These receptor sequences come from a man in his thirties or forties in good health. CDR3s leave out the opening cysteine and the closing phenylalanine or tryptophan. The D gene is left open where the match is weak. Size is omitted from some rows. Given values are once, few, many or a class for expanded clones.

NA,TRBJ2-1,TRBV6-2/TRBV6-3,NA,ASSVESIEF
NA,TRBJ2-6,TRBV5-6,NA,AGSLAGSGANVLT
NA,TRBJ1-2,TRBV6-2/TRBV6-3,NA,ASSYSSRLRPDGYT
NA,TRBJ2-7,TRBV29-1,NA,SVSYEQY
NA,TRBJ2-3,TRBV5-1,TRBD1,ASSPGQDRDTQY
NA,TRBJ2-3,TRBV12-3/TRBV12-4,NA,ASSFGTLGDTDTQY
NA,NA,TRBV14,TRBD1,ASSQTGYGYEQY
NA,TRBJ2-2,TRBV6-6,NA,ASTHPGVTGELF
once,TRBJ2-6,TRBV27,NA,ASSTGTPRSGANVLT
NA,TRBJ2-5,TRBV7-8,NA,ASSSGSRAQETQY